The 14 T cell receptor beta chains given below trace back to one sample, sequenced in a study of identical twins (dated by TCRdb to 2016 to 2018). The method was 5' RACE. Data came from an Illumina HiSeq 2000. Through fastp at Q25 and MiXCR, TCRdb rebuilt clones from the public reads, retaining in-frame beta chains. Rows matching on CDR3 protein sequence are summarized as one entry with the most common DNA and genes. Present in this sample are around 250,000 distinct CDR3 sequences, about 13% of which were seen just once. Clones ranked in the top ten supply about 4.1% of the sample. The sample also formed part of further work on yellow fever vaccine responses in identical twins.

The material sequenced was memory (CD45RO+) T cells sorted from blood. The meaning of the sample's cell subset or site label: CD45RO+ enriched T cells. The receptors come from a young woman in good health.

This clonotype was observed a handful of times. The chain is built from TRBV7-2 and TRBJ2-7, with D tentatively TRBD2 (6 bases). The germline V and J ends were trimmed by 1 base and 4 bases, with 14 bases remaining between them. Germline loops: CDR1 SGHTA, CDR2 FQGNSA. The CDR3 is 15 residues long. The CDR3 DNA reads as TGTGCCAGCAGCTTAGATACGGGAGCCGGGTACGAGCAGTACTTC. Its translation is CASSLDTGAGYEQYF.

This clonotype was recorded at least ten times. The chain carries TRBV5-6 and TRBJ2-7; D possibly corresponds to TRBD1 (5 bases). This CDR3 has 17 residues. V lost 0 bases and J lost 3, with 19 bases in between. Germline CDR1 is SGHDT and CDR2 is YYEEEE. CDR3 nucleotides: TGTGCCAGCAGCTTGGTTCAAGGTCAGGGAAGGAGCTACGAGCAGTACTTC. As protein: CASSLVQGQGRSYEQYF.

In this sample, this clonotype turned up a few times. The chain combines TRBV30 with TRBJ2-3, with TRBD2 matching over 11 bases. The V gene end was trimmed by 0 bases and the J gene end by 8 bases; junction bases not matched to a gene: 7. The CDR3 has 15 residues. Germline V gives CDR1 GTSNPN, CDR2 SVGIG (reference sequence). This CDR3 reads CAWSVLAGAMGTQYF. The CDR3 nucleotides read TGTGCCTGGAGTGTACTAGCGGGAGCCATGGGTACGCAGTATTTT.

This clonotype was observed a single time. The chain combines TRBV4-2 with TRBJ2-3; 8 bases are a match to TRBD2. CDR1 LGHNA and CDR2 YNFKEQ come from the germline V gene. The CDR3 consists of 18 residues. The V gene end was trimmed by 1 base and the J gene end by 2 bases; junction bases not matched to a gene: 11. The CDR3 DNA reads TGTGCCAGCAGCCAAGCTACCCTGCTAGCGGGTCTCACAGATACGCAGTATTTT. Translating gives CASSQATLLAGLTDTQYF.

This clonotype was detected a few times. V is TRBV12-3 or TRBV12-4 and J is TRBJ2-7; possibly TRBD1 for D (5 bases). The CDR3 has 13 residues. V shed 3 bases and J shed 7 bases, with 13 bases lying between them. CDR3 in amino acids: CASSLGREGEQYF. As DNA, the CDR3 is TGTGCCAGCAGTTTGGGCAGGGAAGGGGAGCAGTACTTC.

This clonotype has more than one count but fewer than ten. The chain couples TRBV6-9 to TRBJ2-3, with D possibly being TRBD1 or TRBD2 (5 bases each). This CDR3 has 15 amino acids. Trimming stripped 5 bases from V and 4 bases from J, with 16 bases between. Germline V gene lookup returns CDR1 MNHGY and CDR2 SVAAGI. CDR3 bases: TGTGCCAGCAGTCGGGAACCAGGGAGTCCAGATACGCAGTATTTT. Protein product: CASSREPGSPDTQYF.

This clonotype was seen more than once but under ten times. This chain uses TRBV12-3 or TRBV12-4 with TRBJ2-7; D may correspond to TRBD1 or TRBD2 (5 bases each). CDR3 length: 14 residues. With 4 bases removed from V and 6 bases from J, the gap between germline ends came to 16 bases. CDR3 bases: TGTGCCAGCAGTTGGGACGGCGAACCCTCCGAGCAGTACTTC. Protein product: CASSWDGEPSEQYF.

This clonotype was counted a few times. The chain recombines TRBV9 with TRBJ2-7, with 9 positions matching TRBD1. V was pared by 4 bases and J by 5 bases, with 7 bases of the junction left unmatched. Germline V gene lookup returns CDR1 SGDLS and CDR2 YYNGEE. The CDR3 totals 14 residues. The CDR3, as DNA: TGTGCCAGCAGCTCCTCTACAGGGGGCGACGAGCAGTACTTC. The encoded protein is CASSSSTGGDEQYF.

This clonotype was seen only a few times. V is TRBV11-2 and J is TRBJ2-7; 11 bases agree with TRBD1. Germline CDR1 reads SGHAT; CDR2 reads FQNNGV. There are 15 residues in the CDR3. V lost 5 bases, J lost 5 bases, and 8 bases stayed unmatched. CDR3 sequence (DNA): TGTGCCAGCAGCATTCACGGACAGGGGGCCGACGAGCAGTACTTC. It yields the protein CASSIHGQGADEQYF.

In its sample, this clonotype was seen a few times. The rearrangement links TRBV20-1 to TRBJ2-7; TRBD2 matches 9 bases. The germline V gene has CDR1 DFQATT and CDR2 SNEGSKA (reference sequence). This CDR3 is 18 amino acids long. V shed 1 base, J shed 2 bases, and the junction held 15 bases outside the gene matches. The CDR3 DNA reads TGCAGTGCTAGAGGCTCGCTACTTAGCGGGAGCGATACCTACGAGCAGTACTTC. It codes for CSARGSLLSGSDTYEQYF.

The rearrangement uses TRBV27 and TRBJ2-2, with TRBD2 identical over 9 bases. V dropped 3 bases and J dropped 5; count of bases not matched to a gene: 10. The CDR3 spans 17 residues. CDR1 and CDR2 from the germline V gene are MNHEY and SMNVEV (reference sequence). The CDR3 sequence: CASSFGAAGGPTGELFF. In DNA, the CDR3 is TGTGCCAGCAGTTTTGGAGCAGCGGGGGGTCCTACCGGGGAGCTGTTTTTT.

J is TRBJ2-1 and V is TRBV2; TRBD2 aligns across 7 bases. Germline CDR1 is SNHLY and CDR2 is FYNNEI. The V segment lost 5 bases and the J segment 5 bases; nucleotides outside the gene matches: 3. CDR3 size: 13 residues. DNA for the CDR3: TGTGCCAGCAGTTGGACTAGGAACAATGAGCAGTTCTTC. This encodes CASSWTRNNEQFF.

The table lists this clonotype with a few counts. The CDR3 nucleotides read TGTGCCACCAGTGAGGGGAGGGGGTCCAGCAATCAGCCCCAGCATTTT. Encoded protein: CATSEGRGSSNQPQHF. This chain connects TRBV24-1 to TRBJ1-5, with D tentatively TRBD1 (6 bases). Trimming removed 4 bases from V and 1 base from J, with 13 bases in between. The CDR3 runs 16 residues. Germline assignment: CDR1 KGHDR and CDR2 SFDVKD.

This clonotype was seen a few times. The CDR3 DNA follows: TGCGCCAGCAGCTTGGCTTCGGGACTTTACAATGAGCAGTTCTTC. As protein: CASSLASGLYNEQFF. The chain has TRBV5-1 and TRBJ2-1, with D perhaps matching TRBD2 (6 bases). The CDR3 runs to 15 residues. V was clipped by 0 bases and J by 4 bases, with 11 bases between them. CDR1 is SGHRS and CDR2 is YFSETQ in the germline V gene. The full variable domain, with the rest looked up from reference TRBV5-1 and TRBJ2-1, is KAGVTQTPRYLIKTRGQQVTLSCSPISGHRSVSWYQQTPGQGLQFLFEYFSETQRNKGNFPGRFSGRQFSNSRSEMNVSTLELGDSALYLCASSLASGLYNEQFFGPGTRLTVL.